This T cell receptor beta chain was profiled in a study of glioma-infiltrating T cells. Using RNA template, CDR3s of TCR alpha and beta were amplified with iRepertoire arm-PCR. TCRdb processed the multiplex PCR reads anew with MiXCR; each CDR3 protein has one entry. This sample has some 150,000 distinct CDR3 sequences, with more than 35% found just once. V lost 2 bases, J lost 0 bases, and 10 bases lay in between. The CDR3 sequence is 14 residues long. Germline-derived CDR1 and CDR2 are DFQATT and SNEGSKA (reference sequence). Material: glioma tissue, nonneoplastic brain tissue, or PBMCs (not recorded which). This sequence joins TRBV20-1 and TRBJ1-2; perhaps TRBD1 as D (5 bases). The source is a human donor with low-grade glioma or glioblastoma, undergoing nonglioma brain surgery, or in good health (not recorded which). The DNA of the CDR3 is TGCAGTGCTAGACTTAGACAGCCTAACTATGGCTACACCTTC. Its protein is CSARLRQPNYGYTF.